These 8 T cell receptor beta chains were sequenced from one sample in a study of T cells after yellow fever vaccination. MiXCR, applied by TCRdb to the 5' RACE reads, yields one record per CDR3 protein. The sample consists of about 340,000 distinct CDR3 sequences, approximately 9% of them appearing once. Material: PBMCs, obtained on the day of the first yellow fever vaccination. The source of these receptors is a man younger than 30 who received the YFV17D yellow fever vaccine.

The table lists this clonotype with a few counts. For the CDR3, the DNA is TGTGCCAGCAGTCTTTGGGTGAACACTGAAGCTTTCTTT. As protein: CASSLWVNTEAFF. This chain connects TRBV12-3 or TRBV12-4 to TRBJ1-1; D not resolved. This CDR3 is built from 13 residues. Trimming stripped 5 bases from V and 0 bases from J, with 7 bases between.

The CDR3 DNA is TGTGCCAGCAGAGAGACAAGCACAGATACGCAGTATTTT. This sequence encodes CASRETSTDTQYF. The V call is TRBV6-6, the J call TRBJ2-3; D unclear. The CDR3 totals 13 residues. Germline V gene lookup returns CDR1 MNHNY and CDR2 SVGAGI (reference sequence). V lost 6 bases and J lost 0, with 7 bases in between.

This clonotype was observed a few times. The chain carries TRBV7-8 and TRBJ1-5; D not certain. The V gene lost 0 bases and the J gene lost 7 bases, with 10 bases spanning the gap. The CDR3 extends over 14 amino acids. Germline values: CDR1 SGHVS, CDR2 FQNEAQ. The CDR3, as DNA: TGTGCCAGCAGCTTAGCGGGGTTTCGGCAGCCCCAGCATTTT. Translated: CASSLAGFRQPQHF.

V usage is TRBV30 and J usage is TRBJ1-2; D perhaps matches TRBD1 (5 bases). The V end was cut by 5 bases, the J end by 3 bases, with 13 bases between. CDR3 length: 13 residues. Looked up from germline, CDR1 is GTSNPN and CDR2 is SVGIG (reference sequence). This CDR3 is CAWAGILDYGYTF. The CDR3 DNA sequence: TGTGCCTGGGCAGGGATATTGGACTATGGCTACACCTTC.

On this clonotype: An end of the junction does not agree with germline; a read error may underlie this. The V and J genes are TRBV20-1 and TRBJ1-2; D call uncertain. Germline V gene sequence: CDR1 DFQATT, CDR2 SNEGSKA (reference sequence). CDR3 length: 11 residues. CDR3 sequence: CSAGTLYGYPF. In nucleotides, the CDR3 is TGCAGTGCTGGAACCCTCTATGGCTACCCCTTC.

This clonotype appeared many times. The genes are TRBV20-1 and TRBJ2-6, with a possible D match to TRBD2 (6 bases). CDR3 length: 13 amino acids. The V end was cut by 5 bases, the J end by 4 bases, with 9 bases between. Germline values: CDR1 DFQATT, CDR2 SNEGSKA (reference sequence). This CDR3 is CSAGGSGANVLTF. The CDR3 DNA reads as TGCAGTGCTGGGGGGAGCGGGGCCAACGTCCTGACTTTC.

The chain employs TRBV7-2 and TRBJ2-5; the match to TRBD2 covers 7 bases. V shed 4 bases and J 2 bases; nucleotides not matched to a gene: 7. This CDR3 region has 15 residues. Germline loops: CDR1 SGHTA, CDR2 FQGNSA. The CDR3 loop is CASSSNPGGQETQYF. In DNA form, the CDR3 reads TGTGCCAGCAGCTCAAATCCGGGGGGACAAGAGACCCAGTACTTC.

V usage is TRBV6-5 and J usage is TRBJ1-1; D uncertain. The V gene lost 2 bases and the J gene lost 3 bases, with 19 bases spanning the gap. Germline-derived CDR1 and CDR2 are MNHEY and SVGAGI. There are 17 residues in the CDR3. CDR3 amino acids: CASSYLLRYDRDTEAFF. Here the CDR3 DNA reads TGTGCCAGCAGTTACCTCCTTAGGTACGACCGAGACACTGAAGCTTTCTTT.